This is a list of T cell receptor beta chains from one sample in a study of cytomegalovirus exposure and HLA in healthy donors. The repertoire was sequenced with immunoSEQ multiplex PCR; TCRdb's copy has only in-frame clones and lacks some. Here the sample spans roughly 170,000 clones, roughly 78% being singletons. The sequenced sample was PBMCs. These receptors all come from a woman between 50 and 59 years old in good health and CMV-seropositive. The CDR3 runs from the conserved cysteine through the conserved F or W. The order of the fields is J gene, V gene, D gene, clone size, CDR3 protein, CDR3 DNA. A D gene is named only where the DNA matches it firmly. Size values are once, few and many counts, or a class for expanded clones, and some rows have none.

J gene: TRBJ2-5; V gene: TRBV2; D gene: NA; clone size: NA; CDR3 protein: CASSEGGTKTQYF; CDR3 DNA: TGTGCCAGCAGTGAAGGCGGGACGAAGACCCAGTACTTC
J gene: TRBJ1-1; V gene: TRBV5-6; D gene: NA; clone size: NA; CDR3 protein: CASSPYQGSTEAFF; CDR3 DNA: TGTGCCAGCAGCCCATACCAGGGGAGCACTGAAGCTTTCTTT
J gene: TRBJ2-3; V gene: TRBV30; D gene: NA; clone size: once; CDR3 protein: CAWIHQGIDTQYF; CDR3 DNA: TGTGCCTGGATCCATCAGGGGATAGATACGCAGTATTTT
J gene: TRBJ1-6; V gene: TRBV10-2; D gene: NA; clone size: NA; CDR3 protein: CASSEAQGANNSPLHF; CDR3 DNA: TGCGCCAGCAGTGAGGCCCAAGGGGCGAATAATTCACCCCTCCACTTT
J gene: TRBJ2-3; V gene: TRBV19; D gene: NA; clone size: NA; CDR3 protein: CASSKADVTDTQYF; CDR3 DNA: TGTGCCAGTAGTAAAGCTGATGTGACAGATACGCAGTATTTT
J gene: TRBJ1-1; V gene: TRBV7-9; D gene: TRBD1; clone size: few; CDR3 protein: CALGGDRDGNTEAFF; CDR3 DNA: TGTGCCCTAGGAGGGGACAGGGATGGGAACACTGAAGCTTTCTTT
J gene: TRBJ1-6; V gene: TRBV7-3; D gene: NA; clone size: NA; CDR3 protein: CASSLGASSPLHF; CDR3 DNA: TGTGCCAGCAGCTTAGGGGCGTCCTCACCCCTCCACTTT
J gene: TRBJ1-4; V gene: TRBV7-7; D gene: NA; clone size: once; CDR3 protein: CASSITGGQGEKLFF; CDR3 DNA: TGTGCCAGCTCAATCACAGGAGGGCAGGGTGAAAAACTGTTTTTT
J gene: TRBJ2-7; V gene: TRBV19; D gene: NA; clone size: NA; CDR3 protein: CASRPMGGRQYF; CDR3 DNA: TGTGCCAGTAGACCCATGGGGGGTCGGCAGTACTTC
J gene: TRBJ2-6; V gene: TRBV7-9; D gene: NA; clone size: NA; CDR3 protein: CATTGVGANVLTF; CDR3 DNA: TGTGCCACCACGGGGGTTGGGGCCAACGTCCTGACTTTC
J gene: TRBJ2-1; V gene: TRBV7-3; D gene: TRBD2; clone size: NA; CDR3 protein: CASSLAGGVNNEQFF; CDR3 DNA: TGTGCCAGCAGCTTAGCGGGGGGGGTCAACAATGAGCAGTTCTTC
J gene: TRBJ2-7; V gene: TRBV2; D gene: NA; clone size: few; CDR3 protein: CASSLMSLISYEQYF; CDR3 DNA: TGTGCCAGCAGTTTGATGTCCCTAATTTCCTACGAGCAGTACTTC
J gene: TRBJ1-2; V gene: TRBV5-4; D gene: TRBD1; clone size: NA; CDR3 protein: CASSKDRGNYGYTF; CDR3 DNA: TGTGCCAGCAGCAAGGACAGGGGGAACTATGGCTACACCTTC
J gene: TRBJ1-2; V gene: TRBV4-1; D gene: NA; clone size: NA; CDR3 protein: CASSQDRDSRTF; CDR3 DNA: TGCGCCAGCAGCCAAGATCGGGACTCGAGGACCTTC
J gene: TRBJ2-5; V gene: TRBV15; D gene: NA; clone size: few; CDR3 protein: CATSRASAGLETQYF; CDR3 DNA: TGTGCCACCAGCAGAGCTAGTGCTGGCTTGGAGACCCAGTACTTC
J gene: TRBJ1-1; V gene: TRBV4-1; D gene: NA; clone size: NA; CDR3 protein: CASSQEAFAGAEAFF; CDR3 DNA: TGCGCCAGCAGCCAAGAAGCATTTGCGGGGGCTGAAGCTTTCTTT
J gene: TRBJ1-1; V gene: TRBV29-1; D gene: NA; clone size: NA; CDR3 protein: CSASQIRNTEAFF; CDR3 DNA: TGCAGCGCGTCGCAGATTCGAAACACTGAAGCTTTCTTT
J gene: TRBJ2-1; V gene: TRBV23-1; D gene: TRBD1; clone size: NA; CDR3 protein: CASSHHPGQGANEQFF; CDR3 DNA: TGCGCCAGCAGTCATCACCCGGGACAGGGGGCGAATGAGCAGTTCTTC
J gene: TRBJ1-1; V gene: TRBV5-4; D gene: NA; clone size: few; CDR3 protein: CASSGYKTPNTEAFF; CDR3 DNA: TGTGCCAGCAGCGGGTACAAGACTCCGAACACTGAAGCTTTCTTT
J gene: TRBJ2-3; V gene: TRBV6-6; D gene: TRBD2; clone size: NA; CDR3 protein: CASRRLAGDADTQYF; CDR3 DNA: TGTGCCAGCAGACGACTAGCGGGGGATGCAGATACGCAGTATTTT
J gene: TRBJ2-7; V gene: TRBV7-3; D gene: TRBD2; clone size: NA; CDR3 protein: CASSSIPGLVPPRDSYEQYF; CDR3 DNA: TGTGCCAGCAGCTCGATTCCGGGACTAGTCCCACCTCGTGACTCCTACGAGCAGTACTTC
J gene: TRBJ2-5; V gene: TRBV2; D gene: NA; clone size: NA; CDR3 protein: CASSGNGGETQYF; CDR3 DNA: TGTGCCAGCAGTGGTAACGGCGGAGAGACCCAGTACTTC
J gene: TRBJ1-1; V gene: TRBV18; D gene: NA; clone size: NA; CDR3 protein: CASSLTRDEAFF; CDR3 DNA: TGTGCCAGCTCACTAACGAGGGATGAAGCTTTCTTT
J gene: TRBJ1-1; V gene: TRBV18; D gene: NA; clone size: NA; CDR3 protein: CASSLEGGTEAFF; CDR3 DNA: TGTGCCAGCTCCCTGGAGGGAGGCACTGAAGCTTTCTTT
J gene: TRBJ2-1; V gene: TRBV7-3; D gene: TRBD2; clone size: NA; CDR3 protein: CASSLMGLAGGFNEQFF; CDR3 DNA: TGTGCCAGCAGCTTAATGGGACTAGCGGGGGGGTTCAATGAGCAGTTCTTC
J gene: TRBJ1-5; V gene: TRBV21-1; D gene: NA; clone size: NA; CDR3 protein: CASIPRPSEDSNQPQHF; CDR3 DNA: TGTGCCAGCATCCCCCGGCCATCTGAGGATAGCAATCAGCCCCAGCATTTT
J gene: TRBJ1-1; V gene: TRBV7-9; D gene: NA; clone size: NA; CDR3 protein: CASSTRDILNTEAFF; CDR3 DNA: TGTGCCAGCAGTACTCGGGACATACTCAACACTGAAGCTTTCTTT
J gene: TRBJ2-3; V gene: TRBV9; D gene: TRBD2; clone size: NA; CDR3 protein: CASSVGLALEDTQYF; CDR3 DNA: TGTGCCAGCAGCGTAGGACTAGCTTTGGAAGATACGCAGTATTTT